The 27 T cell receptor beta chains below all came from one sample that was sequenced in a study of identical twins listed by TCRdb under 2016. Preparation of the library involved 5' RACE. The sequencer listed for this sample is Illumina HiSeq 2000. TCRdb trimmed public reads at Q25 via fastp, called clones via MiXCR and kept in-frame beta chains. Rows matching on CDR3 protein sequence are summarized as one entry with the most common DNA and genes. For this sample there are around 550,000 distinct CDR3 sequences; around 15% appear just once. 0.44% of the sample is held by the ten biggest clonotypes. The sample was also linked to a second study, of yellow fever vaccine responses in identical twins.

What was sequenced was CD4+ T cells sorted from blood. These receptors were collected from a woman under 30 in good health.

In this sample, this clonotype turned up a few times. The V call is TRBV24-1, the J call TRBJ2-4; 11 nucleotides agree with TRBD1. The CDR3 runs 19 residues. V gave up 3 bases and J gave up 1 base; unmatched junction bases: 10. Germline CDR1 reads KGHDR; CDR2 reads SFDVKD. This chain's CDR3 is CATSDGGTGGRGAKNIQYF. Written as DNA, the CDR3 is TGTGCCACCAGTGATGGCGGGACAGGGGGTCGAGGGGCCAAAAACATTCAGTACTTC.

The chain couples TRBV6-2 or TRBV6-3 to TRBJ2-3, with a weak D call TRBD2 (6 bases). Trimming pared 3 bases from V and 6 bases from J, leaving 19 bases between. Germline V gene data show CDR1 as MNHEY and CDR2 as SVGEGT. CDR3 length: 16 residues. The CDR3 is CASSYSGLSIGDTQYF. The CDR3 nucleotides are TGTGCCAGCAGTTATTCGGGACTCAGTATCGGTGATACGCAGTATTTT.

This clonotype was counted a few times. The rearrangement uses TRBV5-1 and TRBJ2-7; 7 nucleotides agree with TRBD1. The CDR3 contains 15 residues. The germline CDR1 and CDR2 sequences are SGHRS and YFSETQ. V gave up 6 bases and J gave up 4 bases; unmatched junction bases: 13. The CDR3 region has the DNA TGCGCCAGCACCGAATCCCCCGGGACAGTTTACGAGCAGTACTTC. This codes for CASTESPGTVYEQYF.

The CDR3 bases are TGTGCCAGCAGCCTCGGGGGGGCCTTCTACGAGCAGTACGTC. This sequence encodes CASSLGGAFYEQYV. This rearrangement joins TRBV11-2 to TRBJ2-7, with 8 bases matching TRBD2. J gave up 3 bases and V 5 bases, and 6 bases lay outside the gene matches. The CDR3 runs 14 residues. Germline-derived CDR1 and CDR2 are SGHAT and FQNNGV.

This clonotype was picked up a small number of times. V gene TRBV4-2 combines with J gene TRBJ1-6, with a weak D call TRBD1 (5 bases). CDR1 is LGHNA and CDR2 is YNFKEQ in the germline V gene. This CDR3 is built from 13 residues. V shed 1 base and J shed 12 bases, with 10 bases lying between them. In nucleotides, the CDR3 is TGTGCCAGCAGCCAAGTTCGGGACCAACCCCTCCACTTT. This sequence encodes CASSQVRDQPLHF.

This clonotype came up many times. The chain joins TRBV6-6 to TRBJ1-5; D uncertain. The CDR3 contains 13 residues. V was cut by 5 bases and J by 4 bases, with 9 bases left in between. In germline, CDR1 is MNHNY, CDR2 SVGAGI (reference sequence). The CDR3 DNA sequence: TGTGCCAGCAGTGGGGAATTGAATCAGCCCCAGCATTTT. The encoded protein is CASSGELNQPQHF.

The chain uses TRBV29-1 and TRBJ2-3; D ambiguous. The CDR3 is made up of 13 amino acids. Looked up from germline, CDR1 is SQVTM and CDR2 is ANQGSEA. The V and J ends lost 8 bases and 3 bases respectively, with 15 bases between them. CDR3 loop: CSHTPRATDTQYF. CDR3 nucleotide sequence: TGCAGCCACACCCCCCGAGCGACAGATACGCAGTATTTT.

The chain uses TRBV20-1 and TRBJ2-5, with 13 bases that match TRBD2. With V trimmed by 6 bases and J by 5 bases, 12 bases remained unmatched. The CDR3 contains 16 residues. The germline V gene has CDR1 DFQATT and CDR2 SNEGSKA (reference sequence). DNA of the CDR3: TGCAGTGCGCCGGGACTAGCGGGGCCCAGAGGGGAGACCCAGTACTTC. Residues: CSAPGLAGPRGETQYF.

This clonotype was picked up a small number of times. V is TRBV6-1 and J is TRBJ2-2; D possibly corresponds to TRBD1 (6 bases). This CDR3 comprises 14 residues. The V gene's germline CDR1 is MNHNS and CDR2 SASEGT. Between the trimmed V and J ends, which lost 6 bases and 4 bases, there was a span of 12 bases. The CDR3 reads CASRHDRLTGELFF. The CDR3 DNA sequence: TGTGCCAGCAGGCACGACAGGCTCACCGGGGAGCTGTTTTTT.

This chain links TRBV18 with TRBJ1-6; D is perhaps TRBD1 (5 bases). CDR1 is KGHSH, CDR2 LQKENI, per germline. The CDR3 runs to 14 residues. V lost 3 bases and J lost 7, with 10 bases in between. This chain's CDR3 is CASSPSQGNSPLHF. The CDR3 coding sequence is TGTGCCAGCTCACCTTCGCAGGGAAATTCACCCCTCCACTTT.

The DNA for the CDR3 is TGTGCCAGCTCACCCGCAGGGCCCAGCACAGATACGCAGTATTTT. Translation gives CASSPAGPSTDTQYF. The chain uses TRBV18 and TRBJ2-3; TRBD1 might be the D (5 bases). The germline V gene encodes CDR1 KGHSH and CDR2 LQKENI. The CDR3 is 15 amino acids. Trimming stripped 3 bases from V and 0 bases from J, with 10 bases between. The full variable domain, in which reference TRBV18 and TRBJ2-3 provide the parts outside the CDR3, is NAGVMQNPRHLVRRRGQEARLRCSPMKGHSHVYWYRQLPEEGLKFMVYLQKENIIDESGMPKERFSAEFPKEGPSILRIQQVVRGDSAAYFCASSPAGPSTDTQYFGPGTRLTVL.

The CDR3 nucleotides are TGCGCCAGCAGTGAGGGTAGCGTCCAAGAGACCCAGTACTTC. Protein product: CASSEGSVQETQYF. The chain has TRBV10-1 and TRBJ2-5, with a weak D call TRBD2 (5 bases). Deletions cut 2 bases from V and 1 base from J, with 8 bases between. Germline CDR1 reads WNHNN; CDR2 reads SYGVQD (reference sequence). The CDR3 is 14 residues long.

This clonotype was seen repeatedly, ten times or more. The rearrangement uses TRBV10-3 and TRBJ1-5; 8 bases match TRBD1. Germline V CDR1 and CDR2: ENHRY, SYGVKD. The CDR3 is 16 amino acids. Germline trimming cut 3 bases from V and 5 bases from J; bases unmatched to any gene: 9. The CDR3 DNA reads TGTGCCATCAGTGAAAAACAGGGGGTTGGAGATCAGCCCCAGCATTTT. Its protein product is CAISEKQGVGDQPQHF.

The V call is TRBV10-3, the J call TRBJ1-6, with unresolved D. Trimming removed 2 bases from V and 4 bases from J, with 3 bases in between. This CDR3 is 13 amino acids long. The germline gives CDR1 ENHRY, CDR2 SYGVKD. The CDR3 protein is CAISEVYNSPLHF. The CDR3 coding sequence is TGTGCCATCAGTGAGGTGTATAATTCACCCCTCCACTTT.

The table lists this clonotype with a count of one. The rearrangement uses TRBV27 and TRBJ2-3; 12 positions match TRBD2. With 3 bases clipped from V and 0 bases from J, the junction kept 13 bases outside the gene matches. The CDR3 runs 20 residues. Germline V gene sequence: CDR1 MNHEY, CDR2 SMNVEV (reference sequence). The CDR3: CASSFDLGASGRDSTDTQYF. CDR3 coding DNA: TGTGCCAGCAGTTTTGATCTTGGGGCTAGCGGGAGGGATAGCACAGATACGCAGTATTTT.

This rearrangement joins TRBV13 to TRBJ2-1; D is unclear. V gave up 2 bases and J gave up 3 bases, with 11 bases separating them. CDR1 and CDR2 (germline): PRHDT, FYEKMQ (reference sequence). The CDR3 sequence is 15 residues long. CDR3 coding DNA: TGTGCCAGCAGCTTAAGTCCGAGACTCTACAATGAGCAGTTCTTC. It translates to CASSLSPRLYNEQFF.

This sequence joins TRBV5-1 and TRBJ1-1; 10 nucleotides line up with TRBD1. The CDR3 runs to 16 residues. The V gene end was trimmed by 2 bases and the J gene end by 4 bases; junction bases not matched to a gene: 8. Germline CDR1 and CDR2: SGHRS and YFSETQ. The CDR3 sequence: CASSFGTGTGVTEAFF. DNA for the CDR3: TGCGCCAGCAGCTTTGGCACCGGGACAGGGGTCACTGAAGCTTTCTTT.

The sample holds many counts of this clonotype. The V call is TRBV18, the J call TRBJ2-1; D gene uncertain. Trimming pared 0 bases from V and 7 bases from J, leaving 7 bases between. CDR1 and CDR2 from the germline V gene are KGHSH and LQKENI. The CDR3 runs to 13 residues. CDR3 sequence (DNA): TGTGCCAGCTCACCACCAAGTGGGAATGAGCAGTTCTTC. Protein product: CASSPPSGNEQFF. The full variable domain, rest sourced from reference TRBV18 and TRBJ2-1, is NAGVMQNPRHLVRRRGQEARLRCSPMKGHSHVYWYRQLPEEGLKFMVYLQKENIIDESGMPKERFSAEFPKEGPSILRIQQVVRGDSAAYFCASSPPSGNEQFFGPGTRLTVL.

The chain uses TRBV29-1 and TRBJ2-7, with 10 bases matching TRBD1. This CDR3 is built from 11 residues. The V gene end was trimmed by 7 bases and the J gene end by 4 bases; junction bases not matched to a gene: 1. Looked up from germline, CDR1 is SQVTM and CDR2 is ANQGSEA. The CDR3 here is CSGQGAYEQYF. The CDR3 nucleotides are TGCAGCGGACAGGGGGCATACGAGCAGTACTTC.

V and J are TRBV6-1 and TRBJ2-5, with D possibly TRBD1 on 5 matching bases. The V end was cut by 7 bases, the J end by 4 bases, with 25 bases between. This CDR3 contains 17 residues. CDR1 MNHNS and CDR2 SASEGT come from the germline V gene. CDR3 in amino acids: CASTTAAGGQGRETQYF. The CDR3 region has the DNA TGTGCCAGCACTACCGCTGCCGGTGGGCAGGGTAGAGAGACCCAGTACTTC.

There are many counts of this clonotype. For the CDR3, the DNA is TGTGCCAGCAGCCAAGGGTCAGGCCAAGAGACCCAGTACTTC. Residues: CASSQGSGQETQYF. J is TRBJ2-5 and V is TRBV4-2, with D unresolved. V shed 1 base and J shed 1 base, with 7 bases lying between them. Looked up from germline, CDR1 is LGHNA and CDR2 is YNFKEQ. The CDR3 is made up of 14 amino acids.

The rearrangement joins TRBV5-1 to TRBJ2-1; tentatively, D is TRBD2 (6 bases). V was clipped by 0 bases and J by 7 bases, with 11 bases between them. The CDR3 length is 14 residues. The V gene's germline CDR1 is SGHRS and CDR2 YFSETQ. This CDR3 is CASSLGGLINEQFF. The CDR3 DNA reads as TGCGCCAGCAGCTTGGGGGGACTTATAAATGAGCAGTTCTTC.

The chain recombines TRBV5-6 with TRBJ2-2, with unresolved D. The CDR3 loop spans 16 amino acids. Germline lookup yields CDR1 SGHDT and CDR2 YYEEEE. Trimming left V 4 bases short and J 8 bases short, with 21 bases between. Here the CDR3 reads CASSGSRSLVVGELFF. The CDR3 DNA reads TGTGCCAGCAGCGGAAGCCGGTCGCTTGTTGTAGGGGAGCTGTTTTTT. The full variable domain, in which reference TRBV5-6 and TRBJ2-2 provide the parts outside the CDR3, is DAGVTQSPTHLIKTRGQQVTLRCSPKSGHDTVSWYQQALGQGPQFIFQYYEEEERQRGNFPDRFSGHQFPNYSSELNVNALLLGDSALYLCASSGSRSLVVGELFFGEGSRLTVL.

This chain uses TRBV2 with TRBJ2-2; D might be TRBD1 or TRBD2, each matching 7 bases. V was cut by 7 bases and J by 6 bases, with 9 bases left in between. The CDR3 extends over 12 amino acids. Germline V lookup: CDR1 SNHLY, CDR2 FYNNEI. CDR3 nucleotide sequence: TGTGCCAGCACAGGGGGGGCCGGGGAGCTGTTTTTT. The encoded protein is CASTGGAGELFF.

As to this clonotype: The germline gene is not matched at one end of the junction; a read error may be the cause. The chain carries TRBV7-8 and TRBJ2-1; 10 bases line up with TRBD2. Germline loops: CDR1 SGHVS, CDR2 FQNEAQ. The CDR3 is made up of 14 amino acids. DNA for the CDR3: TGTGCCAGCAGCCTAGCGGGAGTCGGCTATGAGCAGTTCTTC. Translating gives CASSLAGVGYEQFF. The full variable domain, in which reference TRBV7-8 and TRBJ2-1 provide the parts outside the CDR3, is GAGVSQSPRYKVAKRGQDVALRCDPISGHVSLFWYQQALGQGPEFLTYFQNEAQLDKSGLPSDRFFAERPEGSVSTLKIQRTQQEDSAVYLCASSLAGVGYEQFFGPGTRLTVL.

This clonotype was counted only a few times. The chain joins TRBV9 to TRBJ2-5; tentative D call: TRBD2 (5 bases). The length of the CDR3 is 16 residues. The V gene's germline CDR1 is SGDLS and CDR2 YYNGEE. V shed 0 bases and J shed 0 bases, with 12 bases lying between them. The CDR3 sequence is CASSVEGGRYQETQYF. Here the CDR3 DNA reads TGTGCCAGCAGCGTAGAGGGCGGGCGCTACCAAGAGACCCAGTACTTC. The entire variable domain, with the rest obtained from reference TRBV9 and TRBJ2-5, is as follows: DSGVTQTPKHLITATGQRVTLRCSPRSGDLSVYWYQQSLDQGLQFLIQYYNGEERAKGNILERFSAQQFPDLHSELNLSSLELGDSALYFCASSVEGGRYQETQYFGPGTRLLVL.

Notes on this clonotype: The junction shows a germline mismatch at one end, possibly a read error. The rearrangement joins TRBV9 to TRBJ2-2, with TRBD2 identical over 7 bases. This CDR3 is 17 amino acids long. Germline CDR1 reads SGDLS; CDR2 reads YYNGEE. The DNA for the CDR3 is TGTGCCAGCAGCCCCTATTTACCAGCGGGAAACACCGGGGAGCTGCTTTTT. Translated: CASSPYLPAGNTGELLF.